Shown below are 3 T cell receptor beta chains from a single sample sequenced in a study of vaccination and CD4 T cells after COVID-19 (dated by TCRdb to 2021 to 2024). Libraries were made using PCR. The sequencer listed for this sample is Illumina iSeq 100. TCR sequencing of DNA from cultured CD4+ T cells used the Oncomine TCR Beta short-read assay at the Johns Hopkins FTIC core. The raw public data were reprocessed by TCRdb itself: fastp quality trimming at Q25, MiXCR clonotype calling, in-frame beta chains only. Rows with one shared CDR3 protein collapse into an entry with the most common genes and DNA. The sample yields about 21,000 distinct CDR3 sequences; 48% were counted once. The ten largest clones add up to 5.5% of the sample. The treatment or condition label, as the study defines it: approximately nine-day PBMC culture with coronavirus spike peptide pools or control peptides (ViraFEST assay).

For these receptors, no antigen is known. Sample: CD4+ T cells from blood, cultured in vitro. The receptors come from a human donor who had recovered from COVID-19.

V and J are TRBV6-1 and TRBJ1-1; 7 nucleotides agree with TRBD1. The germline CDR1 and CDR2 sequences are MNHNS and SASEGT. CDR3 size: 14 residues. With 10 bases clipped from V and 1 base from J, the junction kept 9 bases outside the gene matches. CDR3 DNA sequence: TGTGCCAACACTAAACAGGGGACGAACACTGAAGCTTTCTTT. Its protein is CANTKQGTNTEAFF.

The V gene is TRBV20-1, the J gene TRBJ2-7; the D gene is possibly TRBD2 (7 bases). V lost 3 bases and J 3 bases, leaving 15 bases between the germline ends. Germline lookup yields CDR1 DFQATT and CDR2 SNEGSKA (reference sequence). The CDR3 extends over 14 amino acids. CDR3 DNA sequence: TGCAGTGCTAGGGGGGGGCGGGACGGCTACGAGCAGTACTTC. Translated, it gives CSARGGRDGYEQYF.

The chain's CDR3 is CAWKMGPGRAFF. In DNA form, the CDR3 reads TGTGCCTGGAAAATGGGGCCGGGACGAGCTTTCTTT. The V gene is TRBV30, the J gene TRBJ1-1; possible D gene TRBD1, 5 bases. V dropped 4 bases and J dropped 10 bases, with 16 bases sitting between them. The CDR3 has 12 residues. The germline gives CDR1 GTSNPN, CDR2 SVGIG (reference sequence).